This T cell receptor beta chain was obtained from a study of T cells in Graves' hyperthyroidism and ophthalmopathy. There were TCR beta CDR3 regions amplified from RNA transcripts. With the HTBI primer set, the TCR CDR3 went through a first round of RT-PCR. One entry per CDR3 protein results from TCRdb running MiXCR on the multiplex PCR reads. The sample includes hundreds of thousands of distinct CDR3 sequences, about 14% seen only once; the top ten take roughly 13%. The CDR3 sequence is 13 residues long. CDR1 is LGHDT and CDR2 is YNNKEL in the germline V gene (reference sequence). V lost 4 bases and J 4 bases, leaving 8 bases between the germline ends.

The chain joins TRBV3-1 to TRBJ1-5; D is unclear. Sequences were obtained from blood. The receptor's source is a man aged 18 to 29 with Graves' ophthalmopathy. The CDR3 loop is CASSLNLNQPQHF. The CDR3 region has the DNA TGTGCCAGCAGCCTTAATTTAAATCAGCCCCAGCATTTT.